This T cell receptor (beta chain) was sequenced for a study of PD-L1 blockade in urothelial cancer (dated by TCRdb to 2016 to 2017). Regarding the study in general: Therapy was started in the mid-2010s for all patients, and atezolizumab 1,200 mg was administered intravenously every 3 weeks. About 85% of the roughly 29 patients were males with bladder-origin urothelial cancer, and about 65% of the roughly 29 reported a prior smoking history. An ECOG performance status of 0 or 1 was recorded for the patients, and 0 to 3 prior chemotherapy regimens had been received by the patients. Blood samples were analyzed at two time points: 3 weeks after treatment start (second dose) and 6 weeks after treatment start. Blood samples gave median yields of about 150,000 T cells and 80,000 to 90,000 unique TCRs, along with a median clonality of around 0.075. The study was an exploratory multi-omic analysis of somatic, immune and clinical correlates of response to PD-L1 blockade with atezolizumab in urothelial cancer. Pretreatment tumor samples, along with matched peripheral blood collected serially before and after atezolizumab treatment, underwent TCR sequencing. Durable clinical benefit was defined as a progression-free survival longer than 6 months, and TCR features were additionally tested against progression-free survival and overall survival. Whole exome sequencing and RNA sequencing of pretreatment tumors were performed alongside TCR sequencing in the same patients. Nine patients achieved durable clinical benefit and around 19 did not. Pretreatment blood TCR-seq was available for about 30 patients, at least one posttreatment blood collection was obtained for 25 or so patients, and tumor TCR-seq was available for 25 or so patients.

To estimate absolute template abundance from read counts, synthetic TCR analog templates were spiked into each PCR. The immunoSEQ assay used bias-controlled V and J gene primers to amplify TCRbeta CDR3 regions from genomic DNA. Rearranged TCRbeta segments were sequenced at approximately 20X coverage. As for the authors' bioinformatics: Clustering was used to correct sequencing errors, and CDR3s were annotated against IMGT so that V, D and J genes could be assigned. Downstream analyses used only productive TCRbeta rearrangements and left out out-of-frame or stop-codon sequences. Clonality was computed as one minus Shannon entropy normalized by the log of the number of unique productive sequences. Fisher's exact test with Benjamini-Hochberg correction, using a cutoff of adjusted p below 0.01, was how clones that differed between time points or between blood and tumor were identified. This immuneACCESS table, as held by TCRdb, lists in-frame sequences with V and J called but not all clones. Of the missing ones, under half trace to an unresolved V gene in checked studies; the others have no known cause. That table is the source of V, J and clone size, and D and trimming were worked out from the DNA. In this sample the table shows 35,000 to 45,000 clones, roughly 82% of which occur a single time. The top ten clones comprise about 10% of the sample.

The sample's time point label, decoded: peripheral blood 6 weeks after treatment start. The cohort comprised 25 to 35 patients with locally advanced or metastatic urothelial carcinoma treated at Memorial Sloan Kettering on a trial protocol. Peripheral blood mononuclear cells were collected pretreatment and during treatment, with between 1 and 8 total time points per patient. The Qiagen DNeasy Blood extraction kit was used to purify genomic DNA from total PBMCs and tumor samples. PBMCs were collected pretreatment and during treatment, and were isolated and stored as previously described. Study-level results and caveats: A pretreatment peripheral blood TCR clonality below the median was linked to improved progression-free and overall survival. Greater expansion of tumor-associated TCR clones in peripheral blood 3 weeks after the start of treatment was observed in patients with durable benefit (n ≈ 22, p = 0.022). Small sample size (n ≈ 27) and many exploratory analyses mean the results are intended to be hypothesis-generating.

Details on this clone: No cognate antigen has been identified for it. One base away there is no much larger clone; base qualities are not given.

The CDR3 sequence holds 19 residues, the cysteine and phenylalanine included. Just CDR3 DNA is preserved here, 57 bases in frame from base 1. From V the trimming removes 5 bases and from J it removes 1 base, while the gene matches leave 15 bases of the junction unaccounted for. In the germline V gene, CDR1 corresponds to SGHRS and CDR2 to YFSETQ. This TCR came from a man aged 35 to 55 with urothelial cancer. This material consisted of PBMCs, taken around atezolizumab (anti-PD-L1) treatment. The receptor chain draws on TRBV5-1 and TRBJ2-1; 10 junctional bases match TRBD2. The CDR3 region reads CASSLQAGGVPVSYNEQFF. DNA sequence: TGCGCCAGCAGTTTACAAGCGGGAGGGGTTCCGGTGTCCTACAATGAGCAGTTCTTC.